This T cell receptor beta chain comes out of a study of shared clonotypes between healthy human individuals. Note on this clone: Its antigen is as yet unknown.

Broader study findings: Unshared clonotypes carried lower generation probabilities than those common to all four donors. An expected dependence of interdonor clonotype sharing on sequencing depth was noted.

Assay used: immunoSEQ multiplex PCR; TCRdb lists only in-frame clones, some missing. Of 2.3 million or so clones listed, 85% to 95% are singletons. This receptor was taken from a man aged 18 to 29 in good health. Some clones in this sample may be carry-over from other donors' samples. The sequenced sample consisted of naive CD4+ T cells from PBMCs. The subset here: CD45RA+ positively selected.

CDR3 amino acids: CASSPRVHEQFF. The CDR3 nucleotides read TGTGCCAGCAGTCCCCGGGTCCATGAGCAGTTCTTC. The V and J genes are TRBV28 and TRBJ2-1; D unclear. CDR1 is MDHEN and CDR2 is SYDVKM in the germline V gene. The CDR3 extends over 12 amino acids. V lost 5 bases to trimming and J lost 8 bases, with 10 bases between them. Full variable domain (rest looked up from reference TRBV28 and TRBJ2-1): DVKVTQSSRYLVKRTGEKVFLECVQDMDHENMFWYRQDPGLGLRLIYFSYDVKMKEKGDIPEGYSVSREKKERFSLILESASTNQTSMYLCASSPRVHEQFFGPGTRLTVL.